This TCR beta chain was identified in a study of blood T cells in healthy people across ages (dated by TCRdb to the mid-2010s). Describing the broader study: In model experiments, template switching captured roughly one uniquely barcoded TCR beta cDNA molecule for every two T cells. Using deep sequencing normalized with unique cDNA molecular identifiers, the study measured how TCR beta repertoire diversity changes with age. The donors were divided into four age groups: young (average around 15 years), middle-aged (about 40), aged (roughly 66) and long-lived (more than 75). Donors of different ages were randomly distributed across sequencing lanes to avoid experimental bias. For two donors (one aged 18 to 30 and one aged 80 or older), the study analyzed two additional independent replicas of 1 million unique cDNA reads from the same blood draw.

Donors were a few dozen systemically healthy Caucasian individuals from Russia aged 6 to 90 years. Roughly 9.5 milliliters of peripheral blood were drawn from each donor into EDTA-treated Vacutainer tubes. Ficoll-Paque density-gradient centrifugation was used to isolate PBMCs, with at least 6.5 million obtained per sample. Total RNA was extracted from PBMCs with Trizol reagent, with at least 6 micrograms obtained per sample. For every donor, an aliquot of PBMCs went through flow cytometry to measure the percentages of naive CD45RAhigh/CD27high T cells. Study-wide findings and limitations: Total diversity estimates from one million sequenced T cells were considered lower bounds and underestimates. Because donor CMV infection status was unknown, age-related changes in expanded clonotypes were potentially confounded. Observed TCR beta diversity per million T cells fell roughly linearly with age, and a significant reduction was already apparent by age roughly 40. Since profiling was done on bulk unsorted PBMCs, naive and antigen-experienced compartments could not be conclusively compared. Compared with the aged group, the long-lived group had more naive CD4+ T cells, fewer expanded clones and increased TCR diversity, suggesting age selection. The percentage of naive T cells measured by flow cytometry correlated strongly with observed TCR beta diversity.

Taken from cysteine to phenylalanine, the CDR3 has 13 residues. Only the CDR3 DNA is retained, 39 bases long and in frame from the first base. The germline V gene specifies MDHEN as CDR1 and SYDVKM as CDR2. V lost 2 bases and J lost 15 bases; the stretch between them is 14 bases long. In the case of this clonotype: Its target antigen remains unknown. The sample holds no much larger clone one base away, and base qualities are not on file.

Library preparation employed 5' RACE. Instrument used: Illumina HiSeq 2500. A second PCR of roughly 6 to 11 cycles was run with a J-beta primer mix and a sample-barcoded 5' primer. Each TCR beta cDNA molecule received a unique molecular identifier from a template-switch 5' adaptor carrying 12 random nucleotides. At least 2.5 million CDR3-containing paired-end reads were obtained from each sample. All of the RNA was converted into first-strand cDNA using the Mint cDNA synthesis kit, with a TRBC-specific oligonucleotide serving as the primer. Following uracil-DNA glycosylase treatment, a first 18-cycle PCR with universal primers M1SS and BC2_uni_R was performed on all cDNA. The original methods were these. For normalization, 1 million high-quality reads, each with a distinct molecular identifier, were randomly selected from each sample. Instead of being binned into consensus sequences, reads that shared molecular identifiers were thrown out. MiTCR, with a Q25 quality threshold and the strictest error-elimination algorithm, was used for CDR3 identification, clonotype clustering and error correction. A nonparametric unseen species model with Euler transformation was used to estimate a lower bound on total TCR beta diversity. TCRdb's own reprocessing of the public reads used fastp at Q25 and MiXCR and kept productive beta chains. A single entry per CDR3 protein holds the most common genes and DNA from its merged rows. None of the V and J calls come from the authors' own analysis; TCRdb made them. The sample records more than 1,400,000 distinct CDR3 sequences, 42% of which are singletons. The ten most abundant clones make up 7.9% of the sample.

In this chain, TRBV28 is recombined with TRBJ1-6; there is no confident call for the D gene. The specimen sequenced was blood. The sequence was obtained from a woman aged 18-35 years in good health. The DNA is as follows: TGTGCCAGCAGTTTACGTCTACGACCTCTCCTCCACTTT. Translated, this is CASSLRLRPLLHF.